This TCR beta chain came from a study of CD8 T cells in Susac syndrome. Whole-study results and caveats: The study recognized that its TCR sequencing and HLA analysis covered a relatively small number of individuals.

A note on this clonotype: Its antigen is undetermined.

The sequenced target, TCR beta, came from blood CD8+ and CD4+ T cells. This CDR3 comprises 13 residues. Deletions cut 4 bases from V and 8 bases from J, with 11 bases between. Germline lookup yields CDR1 SEHNR and CDR2 FQNEAQ (reference sequence). RNA amounts of roughly 0.5 to 1 ug underwent reverse transcription with random hexamers. With immunoSEQ multiplex PCR, TCR beta CDR3 was amplified across 54 Vbeta and 13 Jbeta. TCRdb re-derived calls from the immunoSEQ multiplex PCR reads in MiXCR, one entry per CDR3 protein. The sample records some 170,000 distinct CDR3 sequences, roughly 95% being singletons.

The sequencing input was CD4+ T cells from PBMCs. This sequence originates from a human donor with multiple sclerosis. The V and J genes are TRBV7-9 and TRBJ1-4; unclear D gene. The CDR3 is CASSSGSGEKLFF. DNA for the CDR3: TGTGCCAGCAGCTCAGGATCTGGCGAAAAACTGTTTTTT.